The 13 T cell receptor beta chains in this list originate from one sample, sequenced in a study of T cell responses to AZD1222 COVID-19 vaccine. The data were produced by immunoSEQ multiplex PCR, yet TCRdb's version contains in-frame clones alone and is incomplete. This sample has tens of thousands of clones, with roughly 90% found just once. The material sequenced was peripheral blood, taken 28 days after the second AZD1222 dose. The receptor source for this set is an adult who received the AZD1222 COVID-19 vaccine.

The chain is built from TRBV14 and TRBJ2-3; 9 bases fit TRBD2. This CDR3 is 16 amino acids long. The ends lost 1 base at V and 6 bases at J; junction bases unmatched: 8. The germline CDR1 and CDR2 sequences are SGHDN and FVKESK. The CDR3 DNA is TGTGCCAGCAGCCAAGTTAGCGGGGGACTGAGGGATACGCAGTATTTT. It is translated as CASSQVSGGLRDTQYF.

This rearrangement joins TRBV6-5 to TRBJ1-1; unclear D gene. From germline, CDR1 is MNHEY and CDR2 SVGAGI. V lost 5 bases to trimming and J lost 1 base, with 11 bases between them. The CDR3 loop spans 14 amino acids. The CDR3 reads CASSPRISNTEAFF. CDR3 sequence (DNA): TGTGCCAGCAGTCCTCGGATATCGAACACTGAAGCTTTCTTT.

The V gene is TRBV5-1, the J gene TRBJ2-1; no firm D call. The V end was cut by 0 bases, the J end by 8 bases, with 6 bases between. Germline CDR1 and CDR2: SGHRS and YFSETQ. The CDR3 has 12 residues. The CDR3 DNA reads as TGCGCCAGCAGCTTGGAGTTTCATGAGCAGTTCTTC. Translated, it gives CASSLEFHEQFF.

This clone occurred once. The rearrangement links TRBV13 to TRBJ2-3; 9 bases match TRBD1. Germline V gives CDR1 PRHDT, CDR2 FYEKMQ (reference sequence). Germline trimming cut 5 bases from V and 4 bases from J; bases unmatched to any gene: 10. CDR3 length equals 16 residues. CDR3 DNA sequence: TGTGCCAGCAGCCCCCAGACAGGGGGGGAGGCAGATACGCAGTATTTT. Encoded protein: CASSPQTGGEADTQYF.

The chain recombines TRBV7-3 with TRBJ2-3; 10 bases are shared with TRBD1. This CDR3 is 16 amino acids long. Unmatched junction bases numbered 4, after V lost 4 bases and J lost 0 bases. Germline V gives CDR1 SGHTA, CDR2 FQGTGA. The CDR3 is CASSSRTGGSTDTQYF. The CDR3 nucleotides are TGTGCCAGCAGCTCCCGGACAGGGGGGAGCACAGATACGCAGTATTTT.

The chain links TRBV9 to TRBJ1-5; D uncertain. CDR3 length: 13 amino acids. Germline lookup yields CDR1 SGDLS and CDR2 YYNGEE. V lost 2 bases to trimming and J lost 9 bases, with 12 bases between them. This CDR3 reads CASSVDIYRPQHF. The CDR3 DNA is TGTGCCAGCAGCGTCGACATCTACAGGCCCCAGCATTTT.

The chain has TRBV11-2 and TRBJ1-1, with 7 bases fitting TRBD1. V lost 1 base, J lost 1 base, and 9 bases stayed unmatched. This CDR3 contains 17 residues. Germline CDR1 is SGHAT and CDR2 is FQNNGV. The CDR3 nucleotides read TGTGCCAGCAGCTTAGTTGGGGGGGGACAGCGGAACACTGAAGCTTTCTTT. Translation gives CASSLVGGGQRNTEAFF.

CDR3 region: CASSLTGFGNEQFF. The CDR3 bases are TGTGCCAGCAGCCTAACAGGGTTCGGCAATGAGCAGTTCTTC. The chain joins TRBV27 to TRBJ2-1; a weak D match, TRBD1 (6 bases). Trimming removed 6 bases at V and 6 bases at J, with 15 bases between. Germline CDR1 reads MNHEY; CDR2 reads SMNVEV (reference sequence). The CDR3 spans 14 residues.

Details on this clone: Relative to the germline gene, one junction end is altered; a read error may explain this. V gene TRBV30 combines with J gene TRBJ2-4, with 7 bases that match TRBD1. This CDR3 has 13 residues. In germline, CDR1 is GTSNPN, CDR2 SVGIG (reference sequence). The CDR3 DNA reads as TGTGCCTGGAGTGAATCGTCCGGGACAGCCCCCTGCTTC. The encoded protein is CAWSESSGTAPCF.

The chain joins TRBV6-5 to TRBJ2-3, with 12 bases aligning to TRBD2. From germline, CDR1 is MNHEY and CDR2 SVGAGI. V dropped 5 bases and J dropped 5; count of bases not matched to a gene: 5. The CDR3 is 15 amino acids. The CDR3 loop is CASSPSGGAVDTQYF. The CDR3 DNA reads TGTGCCAGCAGTCCTAGCGGGGGGGCCGTAGATACGCAGTATTTT.

V is TRBV4-3 and J is TRBJ1-3, with TRBD1 matching over 9 bases. Germline V gene lookup returns CDR1 LGHNA and CDR2 YSLEER. This CDR3 has 15 amino acids. Trimming removed 1 base from V and 2 bases from J; junction bases left unmatched: 0. The CDR3 loop is CASSQGTGAGNTIYF. The CDR3 DNA reads TGCGCCAGCAGCCAAGGGACAGGGGCTGGAAACACCATATATTTT.

This clone was counted once. The chain employs TRBV7-6 and TRBJ1-6; tentative D call: TRBD1 (5 bases). CDR3 length equals 16 residues. Per germline, CDR1 SGHVS and CDR2 FNYEAQ. V dropped 5 bases and J dropped 10 bases, with 21 bases sitting between them. CDR3 amino acids: CASSPRERGVGSPLHF. In nucleotides, the CDR3 is TGTGCCAGCAGCCCTAGGGAGAGGGGAGTGGGCTCACCCCTCCACTTT.

The CDR3 here is CASSLGTSNEQFF. In nucleotides, the CDR3 is TGTGCCAGCAGTCTCGGGACTAGCAATGAGCAGTTCTTC. V gene TRBV12-3 or TRBV12-4 combines with J gene TRBJ2-1; 8 bases line up with TRBD2. J was trimmed by 6 bases and V by 5 bases; bases with no gene match: 3. The CDR3 spans 13 residues.